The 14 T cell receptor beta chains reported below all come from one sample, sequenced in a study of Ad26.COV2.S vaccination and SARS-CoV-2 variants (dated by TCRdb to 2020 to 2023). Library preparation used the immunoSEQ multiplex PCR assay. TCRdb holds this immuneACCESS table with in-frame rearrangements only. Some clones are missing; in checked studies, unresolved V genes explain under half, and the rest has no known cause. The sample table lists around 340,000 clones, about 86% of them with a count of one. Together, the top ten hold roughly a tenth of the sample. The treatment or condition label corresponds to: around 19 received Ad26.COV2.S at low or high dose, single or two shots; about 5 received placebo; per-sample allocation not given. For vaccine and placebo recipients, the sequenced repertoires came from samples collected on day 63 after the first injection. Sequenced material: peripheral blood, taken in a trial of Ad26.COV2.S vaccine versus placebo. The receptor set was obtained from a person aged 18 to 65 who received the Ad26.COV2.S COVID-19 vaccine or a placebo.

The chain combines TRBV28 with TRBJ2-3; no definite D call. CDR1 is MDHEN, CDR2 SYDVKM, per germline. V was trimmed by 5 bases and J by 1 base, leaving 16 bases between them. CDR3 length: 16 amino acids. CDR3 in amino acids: CASSTPVYVGTDTQYF. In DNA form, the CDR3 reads TGTGCCAGCAGTACCCCGGTGTACGTCGGCACAGATACGCAGTATTTT.

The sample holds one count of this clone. CDR3 in DNA: TGTGCCTGGAGTGTACGGGGTGGTGTAGAGACCCAGTACTTC. Amino acid sequence: CAWSVRGGVETQYF. V gene TRBV30 combines with J gene TRBJ2-5; TRBD2 is a possible D gene (5 bases). V lost 0 bases to trimming and J lost 4 bases, with 12 bases between them. The CDR3 sequence is 14 residues long. The V gene's germline CDR1 is GTSNPN and CDR2 SVGIG (reference sequence).

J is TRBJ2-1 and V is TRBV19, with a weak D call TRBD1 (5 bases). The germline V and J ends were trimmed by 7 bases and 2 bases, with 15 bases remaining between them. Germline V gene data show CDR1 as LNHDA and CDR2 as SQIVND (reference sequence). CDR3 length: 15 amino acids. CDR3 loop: CASTLGSRAYNEQFF. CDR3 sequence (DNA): TGTGCCAGTACCCTAGGGTCCAGGGCCTACAATGAGCAGTTCTTC.

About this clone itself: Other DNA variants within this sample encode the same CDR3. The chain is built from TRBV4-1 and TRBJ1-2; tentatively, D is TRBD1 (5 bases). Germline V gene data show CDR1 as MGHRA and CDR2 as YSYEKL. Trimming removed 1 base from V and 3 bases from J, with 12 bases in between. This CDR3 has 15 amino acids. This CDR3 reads CASSQGTRGDYGYTF. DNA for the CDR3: TGCGCCAGCAGCCAAGGAACAAGGGGTGACTATGGCTACACCTTC.

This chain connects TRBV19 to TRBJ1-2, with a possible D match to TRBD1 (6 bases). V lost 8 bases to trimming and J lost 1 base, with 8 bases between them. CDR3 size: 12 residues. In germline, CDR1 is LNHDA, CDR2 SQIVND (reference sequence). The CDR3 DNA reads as TGTGCCAGTCAACAGGGTAACTATGGCTACACCTTC. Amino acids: CASQQGNYGYTF.

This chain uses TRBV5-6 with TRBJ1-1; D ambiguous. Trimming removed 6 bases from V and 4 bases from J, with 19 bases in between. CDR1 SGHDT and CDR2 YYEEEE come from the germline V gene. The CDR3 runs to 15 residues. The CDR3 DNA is TGTGCCAGCACCCCGCGGACGGTATCGGGCACTGAAGCTTTCTTT. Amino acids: CASTPRTVSGTEAFF.

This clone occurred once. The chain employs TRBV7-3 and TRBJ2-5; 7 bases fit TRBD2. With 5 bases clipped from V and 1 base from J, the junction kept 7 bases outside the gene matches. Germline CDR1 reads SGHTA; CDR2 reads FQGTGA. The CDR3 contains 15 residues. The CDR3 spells CASSQVPSGQETQYF. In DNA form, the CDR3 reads TGTGCCAGCAGCCAAGTTCCTAGCGGCCAAGAGACCCAGTACTTC.

The DNA of the CDR3 is TGTGCCAGCAGCTTATGGGGACTCACAGATACGCAGTATTTT. Its translation: CASSLWGLTDTQYF. The V gene is TRBV7-9, the J gene TRBJ2-3, with D perhaps matching TRBD2 (6 bases). This CDR3 comprises 14 residues. Looked up from germline, CDR1 is SEHNR and CDR2 is FQNEAQ (reference sequence). Trimming pared 2 bases from V and 2 bases from J, leaving 8 bases between. Filled out from reference TRBV7-9 and TRBJ2-3, the complete variable domain reads DTGVSQNPRHKITKRGQNVTFRCDPISEHNRLYWYRQTLGQGPEFLTYFQNEAQLEKSRLLSDRFSAERPKGSFSTLEIQRTEQGDSAMYLCASSLWGLTDTQYFGPGTRLTVL.

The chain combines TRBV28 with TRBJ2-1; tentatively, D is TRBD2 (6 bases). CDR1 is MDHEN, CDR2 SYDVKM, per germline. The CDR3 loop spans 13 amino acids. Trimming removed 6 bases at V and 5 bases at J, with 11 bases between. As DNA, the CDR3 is TGTGCCAGCAGCTATGGAGGGAACAATGAGCAGTTCTTC. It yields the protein CASSYGGNNEQFF.

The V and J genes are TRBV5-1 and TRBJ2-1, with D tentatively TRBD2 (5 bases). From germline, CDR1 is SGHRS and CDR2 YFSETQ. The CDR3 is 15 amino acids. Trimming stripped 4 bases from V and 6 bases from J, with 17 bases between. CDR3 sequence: CASSPSSREGNEQFF. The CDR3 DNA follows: TGCGCCAGCAGCCCCAGTTCCCGGGAAGGCAATGAGCAGTTCTTC.

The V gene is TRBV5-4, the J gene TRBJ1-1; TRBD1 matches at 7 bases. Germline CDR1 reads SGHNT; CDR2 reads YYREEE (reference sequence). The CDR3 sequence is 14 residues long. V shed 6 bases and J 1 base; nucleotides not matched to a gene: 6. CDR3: CASNSGTANTEAFF. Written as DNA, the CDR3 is TGTGCCAGCAACTCTGGGACAGCGAACACTGAAGCTTTCTTT.

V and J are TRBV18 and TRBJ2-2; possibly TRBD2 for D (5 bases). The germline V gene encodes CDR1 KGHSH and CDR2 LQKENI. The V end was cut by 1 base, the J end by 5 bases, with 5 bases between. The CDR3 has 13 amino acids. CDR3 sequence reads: CASSPRETGELFF. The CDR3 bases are TGTGCCAGCTCACCACGGGAGACCGGGGAGCTGTTTTTT.

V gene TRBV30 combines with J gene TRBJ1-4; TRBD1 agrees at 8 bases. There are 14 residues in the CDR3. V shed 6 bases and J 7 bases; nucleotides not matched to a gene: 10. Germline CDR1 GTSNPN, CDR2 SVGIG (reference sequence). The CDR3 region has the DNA TGTGCCTGTGGAGGACAGGGCGGAAGTGAAAAACTGTTTTTT. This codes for CACGGQGGSEKLFF. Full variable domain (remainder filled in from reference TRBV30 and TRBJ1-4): SQTIHQWPATLVQPVGSPLSLECTVEGTSNPNLYWYRQAAGRGLQLLFYSVGIGQISSEVPQNLSASRPQDRQFILSSKKLLLSDSGFYLCACGGQGGSEKLFFGSGTQLSVL.

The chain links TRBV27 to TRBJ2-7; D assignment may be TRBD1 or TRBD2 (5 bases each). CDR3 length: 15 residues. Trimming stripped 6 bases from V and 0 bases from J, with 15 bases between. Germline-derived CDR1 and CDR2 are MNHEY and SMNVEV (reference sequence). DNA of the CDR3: TGTGCCAGCAGCCGGGGCACGGGCAGCTCCTACGAGCAGTACTTC. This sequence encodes CASSRGTGSSYEQYF.